The rows below give T cell receptor beta chains drawn from one sample of a study of blood T cell repertoires in COVID-19. Only in-frame clones appear in the TCRdb table, and some are missing; sequencing was by immunoSEQ multiplex PCR. The data hold some 110,000 clones, with 80% to 90% observed a single time. The sample consisted of peripheral blood. Receptors originate from a man in his forties with acute or convalescent COVID-19. Both conserved end residues are part of each CDR3. The D gene is left open where the match is weak. Only some rows state a clone size, as once, few, many or a class for expanded clones.

V gene	clone size	J gene	D gene	CDR3 DNA	CDR3 protein
TRBV2	.	TRBJ2-2	TRBD1	TGTGCCAGCAGTGATGACAGGGGGCGGATCGGGGAGCTGTTTTTT	CASSDDRGRIGELFF
TRBV6-6	.	TRBJ2-7	TRBD2	TGTGCCAGCAGTTACTCCTTAGCGGGGGGGCCTTACGAGCAGTACTTC	CASSYSLAGGPYEQYF
TRBV5-1	.	TRBJ2-6	.	TGCGCCAGCAGCTGGGGGACATTGGACTCTGGGGCCAACGTCCTGACTTTC	CASSWGTLDSGANVLTF
TRBV6-1	.	TRBJ1-4	TRBD1	TGTGCCAGCAGTGAACGGGTCCAGGGGGCACTCCCGACTAATGAAAAACTGTTTTTT	CASSERVQGALPTNEKLFF
TRBV27	.	TRBJ2-7	TRBD2	TGTGCCAGCAGGCTAGCGGGAGCTAACGAGCAGTACTTC	CASRLAGANEQYF
TRBV6-5	.	TRBJ1-6	TRBD1	TGTGCCAGCAGGGACTGGACAGGGCAAAATTCACCCCTCCACTTT	CASRDWTGQNSPLHF
TRBV9	once	TRBJ2-6	TRBD1	TGTGCCAGCAGCACGGGACAGGGGGCTGGGGCCAACGTCCTGACTTTC	CASSTGQGAGANVLTF
TRBV4-3	.	TRBJ1-5	.	TGCGCCAGCAGCCAAGATCTGGTGAGGGCGGTCAATCAGCCCCAGCATTTT	CASSQDLVRAVNQPQHF
TRBV19	.	TRBJ1-6	.	TGTGCCAGTAGTCTTGGCGGGGGGCCTTCACCCCTCCACTTT	CASSLGGGPSPLHF
TRBV25-1	once	TRBJ1-6	.	TGTGCCACCAAGGGGACATTGAATTCACCCCTCCACTTT	CATKGTLNSPLHF
TRBV28	.	TRBJ2-5	.	TGTGCCAGCAAAGGGGGGGGGTTTCAAGAGACCCAGTACTTC	CASKGGGFQETQYF
TRBV7-8	.	TRBJ1-2	TRBD1	TGTGCCAGCAGCTTAGGGGGACAGGCGGGGGGCTACACCTTC	CASSLGGQAGGYTF
TRBV2	.	TRBJ2-7	.	TGTGCCAGCAGTGAACAGGGGTTCTCCTACGAGCAGTACTTC	CASSEQGFSYEQYF
TRBV10-2	.	TRBJ1-1	TRBD1	TGCGCCAGCAGAAGGACAGGGCAGAACACTGAAGCTTTCTTT	CASRRTGQNTEAFF
TRBV30	.	TRBJ1-4	.	TGTGCCTGGACCCCGCGACAGACAACTAATGAAAAACTGTTTTTT	CAWTPRQTTNEKLFF
TRBV2	.	TRBJ1-5	.	TGTGCCAGCAGGGGCGAGACAGGTCAGCCCCAGCATTTT	CASRGETGQPQHF
TRBV18	.	TRBJ1-4	.	TGTGCCAGCTCACCCCTACCGCGGGAAAAACTGTTTTTT	CASSPLPREKLFF
TRBV14	.	TRBJ1-2	.	TGTGCCAGCAGCTATAGCGGGTGGGACTATGGCTACACCTTC	CASSYSGWDYGYTF
TRBV3-1/TRBV3-2	.	TRBJ1-2	TRBD1	TGTGCCAGCAGCCAAGATCCGACAGGGGGCGAAGGCTACACCTTC	CASSQDPTGGEGYTF
TRBV28	.	TRBJ1-5	.	TGTGCCAGCAGTTTAACGGCCGGGGGTGGCAATCAGCCCCAGCATTTT	CASSLTAGGGNQPQHF
TRBV6-5	.	TRBJ1-4	TRBD1	TGTGCCAGCAGTTACACAGGACAGGGTGGTGAAAAACTGTTTTTT	CASSYTGQGGEKLFF
TRBV5-1	.	TRBJ2-1	TRBD2	TGCGCCAGCAGCGCGGGACTAGCGGGGGTCAATGAGCAGTTCTTC	CASSAGLAGVNEQFF
TRBV6-5	.	TRBJ2-7	TRBD1	TGTGCCAGCAGTTCCGACCGGGACAGGGTCCCCTACGAGCAGTACTTC	CASSSDRDRVPYEQYF
TRBV6-6	.	TRBJ2-7	TRBD1	TGTGCCAGCAGAACCGGGACAGGGCTCTACGAGCAGTACTTC	CASRTGTGLYEQYF